The sample holds a few counts of the clone carrying this T cell receptor (beta chain). Its antigen remains unidentified. The data were taken from a study of beta chain features in type 1 diabetes. Whole-study results and caveats: There were fewer insertions and more deletions at the VDJ junctions of type 1 diabetes patients. Naive, central memory and Treg TCRB repertoires appeared more alike in patients than in healthy donors. The study notes PCR might favor shorter templates equally in patients and controls.

In all sorted populations, purity surpassed 98%. The isolated RNA, all of it, was reverse transcribed, so expressed TCRB transcripts were what got sequenced. Clones were read by immunoSEQ multiplex PCR, and TCRdb kept only the in-frame ones, dropping some. The sample consists of hundreds of thousands of clones, under 20% of them appearing once. The TCR was taken from a woman between 18 and 29 years old in good health. The sequenced sample was naive CD4+ T cells from blood.

CDR3 nucleotide sequence: TGCGCCAGCAGCTTGTTAGGTTTCGCAGATACGCAGTATTTT. Residues: CASSLLGFADTQYF. The gene calls are TRBV5-1 and TRBJ2-3; D remains unclear. The germline V gene has CDR1 SGHRS and CDR2 YFSETQ. V shed 1 base and J shed 4 bases, with 10 bases lying between them. This CDR3 comprises 14 residues.